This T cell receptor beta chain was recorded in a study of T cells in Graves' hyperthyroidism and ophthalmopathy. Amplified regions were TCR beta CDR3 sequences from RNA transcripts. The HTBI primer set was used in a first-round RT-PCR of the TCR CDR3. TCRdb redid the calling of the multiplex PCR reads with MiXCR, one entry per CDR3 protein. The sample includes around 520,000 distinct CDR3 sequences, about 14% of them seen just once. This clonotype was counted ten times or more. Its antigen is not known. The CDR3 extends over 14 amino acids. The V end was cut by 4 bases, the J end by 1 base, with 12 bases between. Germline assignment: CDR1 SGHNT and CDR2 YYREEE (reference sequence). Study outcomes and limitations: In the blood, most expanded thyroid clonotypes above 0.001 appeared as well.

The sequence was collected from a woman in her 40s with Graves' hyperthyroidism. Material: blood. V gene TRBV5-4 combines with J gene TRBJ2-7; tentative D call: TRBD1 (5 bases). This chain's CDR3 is CASSGVTDSYEQYF. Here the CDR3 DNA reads TGTGCCAGCAGCGGGGTGACAGATTCCTACGAGCAGTACTTC.